The T cell receptor (beta chain) under discussion was sequenced for a study of tumour-infiltrating T cells in Burkitt lymphoma. Trimming took off 1 base at V and 1 base at J, with 7 bases between the two ends. Germline CDR1 reads SQVTM; CDR2 reads ANQGSEA. This CDR3 comprises 13 residues. Sequencing used immunoSEQ multiplex PCR; TCRdb keeps in-frame clones, though not all of them. Among about 2,900 clones listed, over 12% were seen once. The specimen sequenced was tumor tissue. The rearrangement links TRBV29-1 to TRBJ1-1; D may be TRBD1 (6 bases). This receptor was identified in a human donor with Burkitt lymphoma. The CDR3 here is CSVEGTENTEAFF. The CDR3 region has the DNA TGCAGCGTTGAAGGGACAGAGAACACTGAAGCTTTCTTT.